This TCR beta chain was identified during a study of cytomegalovirus exposure and HLA in healthy donors. Study-wide results and limits: As a later analysis showed, a missense DCLRE1C variant was linked to trimming of TCR beta V- and J-genes. Reportedly, fewer N-insertions than the approximately 700-donor mean appeared in an Asian-associated ancestry cluster in a later analysis.

Details on this clone: Its antigen is not known.

The ends were cut back, 4 bases at V and 1 base at J, with 12 bases in the middle. The CDR3 runs 14 residues. The germline V gene has CDR1 SGHRS and CDR2 YFSETQ. It was with 60 Vbeta and 13 Jbeta primers that the PCR ran. The method was immunoSEQ multiplex PCR; TCRdb's version includes in-frame clones alone and lacks a portion of them. The profile covers roughly 120,000 clones, with 75% to 85% appearing a single time and 1.5% to 2% taken by the ten largest. The chain has TRBV5-1 and TRBJ2-7; D perhaps matches TRBD1 (6 bases). What was sequenced was PBMCs. This TCR was sampled from a man aged 40-49 years in good health and CMV-seronegative. Here the CDR3 DNA reads TGCGCCAGCAGCCCATGGACAGATTCCTACGAGCAGTACTTC. It encodes CASSPWTDSYEQYF.